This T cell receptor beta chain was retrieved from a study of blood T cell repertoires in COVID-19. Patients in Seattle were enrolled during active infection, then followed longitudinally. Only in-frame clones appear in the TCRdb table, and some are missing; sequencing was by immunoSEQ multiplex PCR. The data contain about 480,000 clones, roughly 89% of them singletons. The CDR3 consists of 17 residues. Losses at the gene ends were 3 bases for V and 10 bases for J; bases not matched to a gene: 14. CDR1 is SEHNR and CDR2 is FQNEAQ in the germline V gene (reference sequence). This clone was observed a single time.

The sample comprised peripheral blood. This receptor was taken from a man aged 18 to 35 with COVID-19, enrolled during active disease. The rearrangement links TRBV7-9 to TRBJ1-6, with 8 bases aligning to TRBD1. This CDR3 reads CASSFLFTGGLMSPLHF. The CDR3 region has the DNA TGTGCCAGCAGCTTTCTATTTACAGGGGGATTGATGTCACCCCTCCACTTT. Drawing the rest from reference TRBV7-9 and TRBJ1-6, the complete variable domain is DTGVSQNPRHKITKRGQNVTFRCDPISEHNRLYWYRQTLGQGPEFLTYFQNEAQLEKSRLLSDRFSAERPKGSFSTLEIQRTEQGDSAMYLCASSFLFTGGLMSPLHFGNGTRLTVT.